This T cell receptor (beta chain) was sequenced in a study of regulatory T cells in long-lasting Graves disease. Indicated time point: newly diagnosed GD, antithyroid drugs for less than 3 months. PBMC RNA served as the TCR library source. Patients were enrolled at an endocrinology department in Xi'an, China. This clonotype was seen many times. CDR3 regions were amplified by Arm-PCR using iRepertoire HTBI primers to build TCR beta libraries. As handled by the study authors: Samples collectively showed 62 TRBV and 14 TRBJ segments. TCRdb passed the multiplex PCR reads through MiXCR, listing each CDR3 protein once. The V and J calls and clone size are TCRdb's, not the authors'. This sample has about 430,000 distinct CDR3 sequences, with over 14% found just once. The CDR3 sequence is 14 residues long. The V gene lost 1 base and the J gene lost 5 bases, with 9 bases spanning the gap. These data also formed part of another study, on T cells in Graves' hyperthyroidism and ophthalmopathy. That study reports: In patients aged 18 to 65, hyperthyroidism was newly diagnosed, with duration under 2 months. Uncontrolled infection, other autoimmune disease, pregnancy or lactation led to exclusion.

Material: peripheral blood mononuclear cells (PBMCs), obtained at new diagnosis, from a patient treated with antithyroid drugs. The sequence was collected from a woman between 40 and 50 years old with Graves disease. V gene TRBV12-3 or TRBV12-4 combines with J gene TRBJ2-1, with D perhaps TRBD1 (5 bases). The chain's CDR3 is CASSLGGWNNEQFF. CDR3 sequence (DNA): TGTGCCAGCAGTTTAGGGGGCTGGAACAATGAGCAGTTCTTC.